A single sample is the source of the 19 T cell receptor beta chains below, sequenced in a study of neurological immune-mediated disorders. One entry per CDR3 protein results from TCRdb running MiXCR on the 5' RACE reads. This table holds some 25,000 distinct CDR3 sequences, about 6.7% found once. Sequenced material: PBMCs. The receptor set was obtained from a woman between 40 and 50 years old in good health.

At least ten counts were recorded for this clonotype. The V call is TRBV20-1, the J call TRBJ2-5; 8 bases map to TRBD2. Germline CDR1 reads DFQATT; CDR2 reads SNEGSKA (reference sequence). The CDR3 loop spans 14 amino acids. The ends lost 3 bases at V and 4 bases at J; junction bases unmatched: 7. The CDR3 loop reads CSASKAGARETQYF. CDR3 in DNA: TGCAGTGCTAGTAAAGCGGGAGCGCGAGAGACCCAGTACTTC.

This clonotype was seen many times. The CDR3 protein is CASSLGPTYNEQFF. The CDR3 nucleotides read TGTGCCAGCAGTTTGGGGCCTACCTACAATGAGCAGTTCTTC. J is TRBJ2-1 and V is TRBV28; a possible D gene is TRBD1 (5 bases). The V gene lost 3 bases and the J gene lost 2 bases, with 8 bases spanning the gap. The CDR3 consists of 14 residues. CDR1 is MDHEN and CDR2 is SYDVKM in the germline V gene.

This clonotype has a count of ten or more. The CDR3 is CASSWDSNQPQHF. CDR3 coding DNA: TGCGCCAGCAGCTGGGACAGTAATCAGCCCCAGCATTTT. V gene TRBV5-1 combines with J gene TRBJ1-5, with TRBD1 matching 7 bases. This CDR3 comprises 13 residues. V lost 3 bases, J lost 4 bases, and 1 base stayed unmatched. The germline V gene has CDR1 SGHRS and CDR2 YFSETQ.

This clonotype appeared a single time. A much larger clone is a single base away; this may be a read error. A read error is likely, as this CDR3 ends without the conserved phenylalanine or tryptophan. The rearrangement links TRBV7-6 to TRBJ2-5, with TRBD2 identical over 11 bases. Germline V gene lookup returns CDR1 SGHVS and CDR2 FNYEAQ. The CDR3 loop spans 14 amino acids. The V segment lost 5 bases and the J segment 6 bases; nucleotides outside the gene matches: 5. In DNA, the CDR3 is TGTGCCAGCAGCCGGGGACTAGCGGAACAGACCCAGTACTTA. Translated: CASSRGLAEQTQYL.

This clonotype was seen repeatedly, ten times or more. The CDR3 spells CASSSAGTRQNEQFF. DNA of the CDR3: TGTGCCAGCAGCTCTGCCGGGACTAGGCAGAATGAGCAGTTCTTC. The chain combines TRBV7-2 with TRBJ2-1; 8 bases align to TRBD2. With 4 bases clipped from V and 7 bases from J, the junction kept 9 bases outside the gene matches. The CDR3 covers 15 residues. The V gene's germline CDR1 is SGHTA and CDR2 FQGNSA.

This clonotype was observed at least ten times. The CDR3 protein is CSASLGAEPYNEQFF. DNA of the CDR3: TGCAGTGCTAGCCTCGGAGCGGAACCTTACAATGAGCAGTTCTTC. J is TRBJ2-1 and V is TRBV20-1; D possibly corresponds to TRBD2 (5 bases). Trimming took off 3 bases at V and 4 bases at J, with 16 bases between the two ends. The CDR3 length is 15 residues. CDR1 is DFQATT, CDR2 SNEGSKA, per germline (reference sequence).

This clonotype was seen many times. The V and J genes are TRBV4-1 and TRBJ1-1; D not certain. Per the germline V gene, CDR1 is MGHRA and CDR2 is YSYEKL. The CDR3 is 13 residues long. V lost 6 bases and J 1 base, leaving 9 bases between the germline ends. The CDR3 nucleotides read TGCGCCAGCAGGGAGCAAGGGAACACTGAAGCTTTCTTT. This codes for CASREQGNTEAFF.

This clonotype has a count of ten or more. The chain is built from TRBV20-1 and TRBJ1-2; no clear D. Trimming cost V 2 bases and J 6 bases, with 10 bases left between them. The CDR3 runs to 12 residues. CDR1 and CDR2 from the germline V gene are DFQATT and SNEGSKA (reference sequence). The CDR3 protein is CSARFGSHGYTF. CDR3 in DNA: TGCAGTGCTAGATTCGGAAGTCATGGCTACACCTTC.

In its sample, this clonotype was seen many times. This rearrangement joins TRBV29-1 to TRBJ2-2, with a possible D match to TRBD2 (6 bases). CDR1 is SQVTM and CDR2 is ANQGSEA in the germline V gene. This CDR3 contains 13 residues. V was clipped by 4 bases and J by 1 base, with 7 bases between them. Here the CDR3 DNA reads TGCAGCGTTGGGGGAGGGAACACCGGGGAGCTGTTTTTT. Encoded protein: CSVGGGNTGELFF.

This clonotype was counted many times. The chain links TRBV10-3 to TRBJ1-1; D perhaps matches TRBD1 (5 bases). The germline V gene encodes CDR1 ENHRY and CDR2 SYGVKD. The V end lost 9 bases, the J end lost 2 bases, and 13 bases lay between the germline ends. CDR3 length equals 13 residues. CDR3 coding DNA: TGTGCCATTAGTTGGGGCAGCAACACTGAAGCTTTCTTT. Translated: CAISWGSNTEAFF.

This clonotype has a count of ten or more. The V gene is TRBV7-2, the J gene TRBJ2-1, with a weak D call TRBD2 (5 bases). This CDR3 is 14 amino acids long. Germline CDR1 is SGHTA and CDR2 is FQGNSA. Deletions cut 1 base from V and 10 bases from J, with 14 bases between. The CDR3: CASSLEPSGMEQFF. CDR3 coding DNA: TGTGCCAGCAGCTTAGAACCTTCGGGGATGGAGCAGTTCTTC.

This clonotype was picked up many times. The V and J genes are TRBV5-6 and TRBJ1-2; 8 bases fit TRBD1. The CDR3 totals 13 residues. After removal of 7 bases from V and 1 base from J, the junction contained 3 bases not matched to a gene. Germline V gene sequence: CDR1 SGHDT, CDR2 YYEEEE. In DNA, the CDR3 is TGTGCCAGCTGGACAGGGAATAACTATGGCTACACCTTC. Amino acids: CASWTGNNYGYTF.

The CDR3 loop reads CASSLGWTEPRNTEAFF. DNA for the CDR3: TGTGCCAGCAGCTTAGGATGGACCGAACCCCGTAACACTGAAGCTTTCTTT. The chain is built from TRBV11-1 and TRBJ1-1; D gene ambiguous. Germline loops: CDR1 SGHAT, CDR2 FQDESV (reference sequence). The V end lost 1 base, the J end lost 2 bases, and 17 bases lay between the germline ends. The CDR3 contains 17 residues.

This clonotype was detected many times. This chain joins TRBV28 and TRBJ2-1; weak D call: TRBD2 (6 bases). Per the germline V gene, CDR1 is MDHEN and CDR2 is SYDVKM. CDR3 length: 15 residues. V shed 7 bases and J shed 0 bases, with 13 bases lying between them. CDR3 sequence: CASNFGGFSYNEQFF. The CDR3 DNA reads as TGTGCCAGCAATTTCGGAGGGTTCTCCTACAATGAGCAGTTCTTC.

This clonotype was counted many times. The J gene is TRBJ2-7, the V gene TRBV20-1; D gene unclear. CDR1 and CDR2 (germline): DFQATT, SNEGSKA (reference sequence). This CDR3 is built from 12 residues. Trimming took off 6 bases at V and 3 bases at J, with 12 bases between the two ends. The CDR3 spells CSAKVIRYEQYF. CDR3 bases: TGCAGTGCCAAGGTCATTCGCTACGAGCAGTACTTC.

This clonotype showed up many times. This chain joins TRBV5-1 and TRBJ1-1; the D is unclear. The CDR3 contains 14 residues. Germline V gene sequence: CDR1 SGHRS, CDR2 YFSETQ. Trimming shortened V by 0 bases and J by 1 base, and 7 bases separated the two germline ends. The CDR3 region has the DNA TGCGCCAGCAGCTTGGCCACCGAGAACACTGAAGCTTTCTTT. This translates into CASSLATENTEAFF.

There are many counts of this clonotype. This sequence joins TRBV5-6 and TRBJ2-3; 8 bases line up with TRBD1. In germline, CDR1 is SGHDT, CDR2 YYEEEE. This CDR3 is built from 21 residues. J lost 3 bases, V lost 3 bases, and 24 bases had no gene match. CDR3 in amino acids: CASSSGQGEVLVSALTDTQYF. The CDR3 DNA reads TGTGCCAGCAGCTCCGGACAGGGTGAGGTTTTGGTGTCCGCTTTAACAGATACGCAGTATTTT.

Ten or more counts support this clonotype. This rearrangement joins TRBV5-1 to TRBJ2-3; maybe TRBD1 (5 bases). The ends were cut back, 2 bases at V and 0 bases at J, with 10 bases in the middle. Looked up from germline, CDR1 is SGHRS and CDR2 is YFSETQ. The CDR3 is 15 amino acids. CDR3 residues: CASSFRARSTDTQYF. The CDR3 DNA reads as TGCGCCAGCAGCTTCAGGGCCCGAAGCACAGATACGCAGTATTTT.

By share of the sample, this clonotype is medium-sized. CDR3 amino acids: CASSPSLGPGELFF. The CDR3 bases are TGTGCCAGCAGCCCCAGCTTGGGACCCGGGGAGCTGTTTTTT. This chain links TRBV7-3 with TRBJ2-2; either TRBD1 or TRBD2 may fit D (5 bases each). Trimming removed 5 bases from V and 6 bases from J, with 13 bases in between. In germline, CDR1 is SGHTA, CDR2 FQGTGA. The CDR3 loop spans 14 amino acids.